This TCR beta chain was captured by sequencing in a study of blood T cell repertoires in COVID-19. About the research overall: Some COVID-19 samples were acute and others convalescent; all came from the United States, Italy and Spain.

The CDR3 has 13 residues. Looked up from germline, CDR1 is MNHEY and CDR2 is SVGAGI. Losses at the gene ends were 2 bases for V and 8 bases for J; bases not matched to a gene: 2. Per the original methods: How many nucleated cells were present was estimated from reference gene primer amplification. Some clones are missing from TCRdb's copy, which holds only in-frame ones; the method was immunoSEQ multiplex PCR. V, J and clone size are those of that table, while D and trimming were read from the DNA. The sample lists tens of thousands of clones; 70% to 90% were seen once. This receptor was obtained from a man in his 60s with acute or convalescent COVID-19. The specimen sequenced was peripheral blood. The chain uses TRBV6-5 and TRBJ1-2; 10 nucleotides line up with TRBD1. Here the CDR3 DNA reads TGTGCCAGCAGTTACGGGACAGGGGAAGGCTACACCTTC. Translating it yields CASSYGTGEGYTF.